The clone carrying this T cell receptor beta chain was seen a handful of times. What it recognizes is unknown. The CDR3 has 15 amino acids. Germline values: CDR1 SGHAT, CDR2 FQNNGV. V was shortened by 4 bases and J by 11 bases, with 23 bases between the two germline ends. The sample comes from a study of cytomegalovirus exposure and HLA in healthy donors. Findings and limits, study-wide: Rarity marked most TCR sequences, yet some public TCRs occurred in many donors.

The PCR contained 60 Vbeta and 13 Jbeta primers. Generated by immunoSEQ multiplex PCR, the TCRdb table keeps only in-frame clones and is missing some. This table holds 120,000 or so clones, roughly 17% found once. The study sampled nominally healthy donors, though unrecorded immune exposures were likely. The chain has TRBV11-2 and TRBJ1-1; D gene uncertain. The source material was PBMCs. The clonotype comes from a female donor in good health and CMV-seropositive. The chain's CDR3 is CASSSRMGSVFDAFF. CDR3 DNA: TGTGCCAGCAGCTCCCGCATGGGCTCGGTCTTCGACGCTTTCTTT.